This T cell receptor beta chain was captured by sequencing in a study of blood T cell repertoires in COVID-19. Study context: Whether acute or convalescent, the COVID-19 samples came from the United States, Italy and Spain. The cDNA or gDNA used as material had been derived from T cells, B-cell-depleted T cells, or PBMCs.

The data were produced by immunoSEQ multiplex PCR, yet TCRdb's version contains in-frame clones alone and is incomplete. The sample consists of 150,000 to 200,000 clones, about nine tenths of them appearing once. There are 13 residues in the CDR3. The germline gives CDR1 GTSNPN, CDR2 SVGIG (reference sequence). The V end lost 3 bases, the J end lost 4 bases, and 13 bases lay between the germline ends. The receptor was derived from a woman aged 55-69 years with COVID-19, enrolled during active disease. This chain links TRBV30 with TRBJ2-7; possible D gene TRBD1, 6 bases. Sequenced input: peripheral blood. The CDR3 sequence is CAWSRDIPYEQYF. The CDR3 DNA follows: TGTGCCTGGAGCCGGGACATCCCTTACGAGCAGTACTTC.